This T cell receptor beta chain comes out of a study of blood T cell repertoires in COVID-19. In the study overall: The study drew acute and convalescent COVID-19 samples from the United States, Italy and Spain. From T cells, B-cell-depleted T cells, or PBMCs came the material, which was cDNA or gDNA.

As handled by the study authors: Estimation of nucleated cell counts was performed using reference gene primer amplification. Sequencing was performed with immunoSEQ multiplex PCR; in TCRdb, only in-frame clones are kept and a portion is missing. For V, J and clone size, that table is used; D and trimming come from the DNA. The data hold around 160,000 clones, with about 77% observed a single time. A note on this clone: At one end, the junction sequence differs from germline, possibly due to a read error.

The CDR3 has 14 amino acids. Germline assignment: CDR1 SGHVS and CDR2 FQNEAQ. The receptor's source is a woman aged 80 or over with acute or convalescent COVID-19. The sequencing sample was made of peripheral blood. The chain joins TRBV7-8 to TRBJ1-1; 7 nucleotides agree with TRBD1. The CDR3 spells CASSLARNPPGQIF. CDR3 in DNA: TGTGCCAGCAGCTTAGCCCGGAATCCCCCGGGACAGATCTTT.